The present entry profiles one T cell receptor (beta chain) with its context. No antigen is known for it. The sample belongs to a study of Ad26.COV2.S vaccination and SARS-CoV-2 variants. Across the whole study: Intramuscular Ad26.COV2.S doses were given once or twice, 56 days apart.

Broader study findings: Possible underestimation of total T cell responses by the TCR breadth and depth analyses was noted.

This table comes from immunoSEQ multiplex PCR, and its TCRdb copy is limited to in-frame clones, with some not included. This sample yields 500,000 or so clones, of which 85% to 90% are seen a single time; about 2.7% belongs to the top ten. The sample's treatment: about 20 received Ad26.COV2.S at low or high dose, single or two shots; about 5 received placebo; per-sample allocation not given. Sample collection was performed on day 63 after the first vaccine or placebo injection. It was an adult aged 18-55 years in Boston who was the donor. The material sequenced was peripheral blood, taken in a trial of Ad26.COV2.S vaccine versus placebo. This clonotype originated in a person aged 18-65 years who received the Ad26.COV2.S COVID-19 vaccine or a placebo.

The DNA for the CDR3 is TGTGCCAGCACCTCGAAGTTTACAGAGACCCAGTACTTC. The encoded protein is CASTSKFTETQYF. The chain has TRBV7-2 and TRBJ2-5; no definite D call. Germline loops: CDR1 SGHTA, CDR2 FQGNSA. The ends were cut back, 7 bases at V and 4 bases at J, with 13 bases in the middle. The CDR3 has 13 amino acids.